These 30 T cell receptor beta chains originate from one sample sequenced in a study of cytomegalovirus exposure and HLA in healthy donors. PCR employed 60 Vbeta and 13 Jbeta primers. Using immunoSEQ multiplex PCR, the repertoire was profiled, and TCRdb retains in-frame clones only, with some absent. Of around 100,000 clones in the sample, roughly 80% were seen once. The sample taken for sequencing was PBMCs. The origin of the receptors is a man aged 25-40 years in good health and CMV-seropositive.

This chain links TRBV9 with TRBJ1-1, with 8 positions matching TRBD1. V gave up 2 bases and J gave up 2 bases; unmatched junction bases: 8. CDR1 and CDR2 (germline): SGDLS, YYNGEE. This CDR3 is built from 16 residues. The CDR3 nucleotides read TGTGCCAGCAGCGTCCAGGGGGCGCGTTCTAACACTGAAGCTTTCTTT. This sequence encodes CASSVQGARSNTEAFF.

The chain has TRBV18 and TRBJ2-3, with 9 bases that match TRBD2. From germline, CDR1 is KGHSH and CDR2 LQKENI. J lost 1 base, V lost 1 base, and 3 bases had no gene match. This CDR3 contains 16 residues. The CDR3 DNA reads TGTGCCAGCTCACCACTGGCTAGCGGGGGCACAGATACGCAGTATTTT. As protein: CASSPLASGGTDTQYF.

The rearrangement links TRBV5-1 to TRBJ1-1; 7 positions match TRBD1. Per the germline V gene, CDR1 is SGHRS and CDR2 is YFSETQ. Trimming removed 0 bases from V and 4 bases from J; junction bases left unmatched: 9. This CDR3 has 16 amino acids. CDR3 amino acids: CASSLARDSYGTEAFF. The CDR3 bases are TGCGCCAGCAGCTTGGCTCGGGACAGCTACGGCACTGAAGCTTTCTTT.

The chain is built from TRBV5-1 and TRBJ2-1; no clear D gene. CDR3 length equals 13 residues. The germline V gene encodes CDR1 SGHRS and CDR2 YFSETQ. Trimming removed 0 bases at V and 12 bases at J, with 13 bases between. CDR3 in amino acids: CASSLGASSGQFF. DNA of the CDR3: TGCGCCAGCAGCTTGGGTGCCTCCTCGGGGCAGTTCTTC.

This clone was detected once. CDR3 sequence: CASSLSWGGEKLFF. CDR3 in DNA: TGTGCCAGCAGCCTATCATGGGGGGGTGAAAAACTGTTTTTT. The gene calls are TRBV9 and TRBJ1-4, with D perhaps TRBD1 (5 bases). Germline V gene sequence: CDR1 SGDLS, CDR2 YYNGEE. V lost 4 bases to trimming and J lost 7 bases, with 14 bases between them. The CDR3 length is 14 residues.

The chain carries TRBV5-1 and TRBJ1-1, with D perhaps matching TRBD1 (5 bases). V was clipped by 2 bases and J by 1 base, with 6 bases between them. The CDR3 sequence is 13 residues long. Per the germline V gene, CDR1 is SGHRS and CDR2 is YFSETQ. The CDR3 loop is CASSFDRNTEAFF. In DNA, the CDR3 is TGCGCCAGCAGCTTTGACAGGAACACTGAAGCTTTCTTT.

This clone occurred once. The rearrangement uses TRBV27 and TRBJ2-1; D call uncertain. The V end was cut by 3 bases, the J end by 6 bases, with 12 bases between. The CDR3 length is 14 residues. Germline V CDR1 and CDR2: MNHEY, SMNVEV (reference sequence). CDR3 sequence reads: CASSFWAGSNEQFF. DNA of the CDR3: TGTGCCAGCAGTTTTTGGGCTGGAAGCAATGAGCAGTTCTTC.

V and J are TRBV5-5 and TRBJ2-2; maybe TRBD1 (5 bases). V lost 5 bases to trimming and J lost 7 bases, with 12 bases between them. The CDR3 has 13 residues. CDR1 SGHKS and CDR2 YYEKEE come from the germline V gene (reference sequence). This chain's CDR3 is CASRPGLGGELFF. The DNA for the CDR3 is TGTGCCAGCAGACCAGGGTTGGGCGGGGAGCTGTTTTTT.

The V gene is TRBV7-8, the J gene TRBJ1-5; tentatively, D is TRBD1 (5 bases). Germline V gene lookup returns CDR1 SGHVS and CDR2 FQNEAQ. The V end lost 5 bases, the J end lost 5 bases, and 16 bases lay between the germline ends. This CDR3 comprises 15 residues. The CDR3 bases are TGTGCCAGCAGCCCAGAAGGGGCGCAATATCAGCCCCAGCATTTT. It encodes CASSPEGAQYQPQHF.

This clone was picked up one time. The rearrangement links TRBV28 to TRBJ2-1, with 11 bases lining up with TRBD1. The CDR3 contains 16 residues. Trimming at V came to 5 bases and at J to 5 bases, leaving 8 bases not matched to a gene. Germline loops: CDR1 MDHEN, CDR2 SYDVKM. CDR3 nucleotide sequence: TGTGCCAGCAGTCCCCCCGGGACAGGGGGAAACAATGAGCAGTTCTTC. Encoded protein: CASSPPGTGGNNEQFF.

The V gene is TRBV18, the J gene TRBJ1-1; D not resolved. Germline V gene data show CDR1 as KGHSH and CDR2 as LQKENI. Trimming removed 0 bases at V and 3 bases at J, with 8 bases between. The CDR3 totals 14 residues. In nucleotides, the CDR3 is TGTGCCAGCTCACCACCGTCGGGGTACACTGAAGCTTTCTTT. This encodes CASSPPSGYTEAFF.

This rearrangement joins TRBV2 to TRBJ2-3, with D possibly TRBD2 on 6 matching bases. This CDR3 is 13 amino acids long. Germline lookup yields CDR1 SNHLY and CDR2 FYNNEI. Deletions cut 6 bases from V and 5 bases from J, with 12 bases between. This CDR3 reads CASRRGLQDTQYF. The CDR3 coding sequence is TGTGCCAGCAGGCGGGGCCTCCAAGATACGCAGTATTTT.

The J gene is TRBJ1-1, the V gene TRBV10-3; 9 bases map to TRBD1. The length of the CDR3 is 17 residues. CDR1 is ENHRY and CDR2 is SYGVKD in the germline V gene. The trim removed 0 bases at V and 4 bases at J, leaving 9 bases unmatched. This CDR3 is CAISESVETGGSTEAFF. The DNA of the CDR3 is TGTGCCATCAGTGAGTCGGTTGAGACAGGGGGAAGCACTGAAGCTTTCTTT.

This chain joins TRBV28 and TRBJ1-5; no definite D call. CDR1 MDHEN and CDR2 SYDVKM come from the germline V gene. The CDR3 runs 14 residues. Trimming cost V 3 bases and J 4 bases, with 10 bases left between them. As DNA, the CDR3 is TGTGCCAGCAGTTTCGGCTGGCGGAATCAGCCCCAGCATTTT. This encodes CASSFGWRNQPQHF.

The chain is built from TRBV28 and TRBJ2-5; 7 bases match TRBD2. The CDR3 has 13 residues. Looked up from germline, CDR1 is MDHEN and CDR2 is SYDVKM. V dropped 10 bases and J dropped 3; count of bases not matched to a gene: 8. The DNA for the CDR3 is TGTGCCACCCGGCCGGGGAGGGAAGAGACCCAGTACTTC. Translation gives CATRPGREETQYF.

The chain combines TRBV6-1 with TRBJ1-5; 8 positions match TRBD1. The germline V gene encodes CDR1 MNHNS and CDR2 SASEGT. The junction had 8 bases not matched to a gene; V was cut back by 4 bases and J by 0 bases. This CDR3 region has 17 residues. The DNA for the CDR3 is TGTGCCAGCAGTGCTACCTGGACAGGGCATAGCAATCAGCCCCAGCATTTT. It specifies CASSATWTGHSNQPQHF.

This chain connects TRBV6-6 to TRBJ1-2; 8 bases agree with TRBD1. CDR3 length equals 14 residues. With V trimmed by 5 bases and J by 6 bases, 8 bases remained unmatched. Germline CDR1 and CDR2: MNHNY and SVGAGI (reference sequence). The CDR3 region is CASSRFRTGNGYTF. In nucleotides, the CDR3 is TGTGCCAGCAGTAGATTTAGGACAGGGAATGGCTACACCTTC.

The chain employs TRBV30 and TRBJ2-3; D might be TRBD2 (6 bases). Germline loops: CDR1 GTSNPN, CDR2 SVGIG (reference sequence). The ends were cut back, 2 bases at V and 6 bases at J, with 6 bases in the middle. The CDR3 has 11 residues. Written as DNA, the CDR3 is TGTGCCTGGAGTCGGGGGGATACGCAGTATTTT. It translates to CAWSRGDTQYF.

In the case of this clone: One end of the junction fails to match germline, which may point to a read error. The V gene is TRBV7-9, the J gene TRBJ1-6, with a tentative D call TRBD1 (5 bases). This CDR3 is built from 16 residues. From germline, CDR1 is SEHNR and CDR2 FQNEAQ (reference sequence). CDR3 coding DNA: TGTTCCAGCAGCCCCAGATGGGACTCCTTGAATTCACCCCTCCACTTT. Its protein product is CSSSPRWDSLNSPLHF.

DNA of the CDR3: TGTGCCAGCAGTCCTGGGACAACGAACACTGAAGCTTTCTTT. This encodes CASSPGTTNTEAFF. The chain uses TRBV28 and TRBJ1-1, with D perhaps matching TRBD1 (6 bases). This CDR3 comprises 14 residues. Germline V gives CDR1 MDHEN, CDR2 SYDVKM. V was clipped by 5 bases and J by 1 base, with 11 bases between them.

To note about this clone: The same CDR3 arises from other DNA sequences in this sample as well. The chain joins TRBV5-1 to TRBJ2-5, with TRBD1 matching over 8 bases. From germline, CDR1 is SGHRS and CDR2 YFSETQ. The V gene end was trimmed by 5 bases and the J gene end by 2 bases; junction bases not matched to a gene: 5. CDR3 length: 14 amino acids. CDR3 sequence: CASRSQGAQETQYF. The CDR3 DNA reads TGCGCCAGCAGAAGCCAGGGGGCACAAGAGACCCAGTACTTC.

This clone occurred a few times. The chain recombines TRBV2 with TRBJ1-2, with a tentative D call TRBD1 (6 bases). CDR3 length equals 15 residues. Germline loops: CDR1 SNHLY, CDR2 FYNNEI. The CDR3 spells CASCVGQRPSYGYTF. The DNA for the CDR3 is TGTGCGTCTTGCGTCGGACAGCGACCCTCCTATGGCTACACCTTC.

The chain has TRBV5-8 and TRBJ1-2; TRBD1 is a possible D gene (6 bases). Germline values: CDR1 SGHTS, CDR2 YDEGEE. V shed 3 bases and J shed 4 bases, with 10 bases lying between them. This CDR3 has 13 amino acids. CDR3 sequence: CASSSLDSYGYTF. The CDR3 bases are TGTGCCAGCAGCTCCCTGGACAGCTATGGCTACACCTTC.

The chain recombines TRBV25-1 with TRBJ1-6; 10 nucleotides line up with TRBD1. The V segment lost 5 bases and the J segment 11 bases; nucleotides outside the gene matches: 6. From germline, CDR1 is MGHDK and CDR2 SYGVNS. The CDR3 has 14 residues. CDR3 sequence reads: CASSSGTGVAPLHF. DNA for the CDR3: TGTGCCAGCAGTAGTGGGACAGGGGTTGCACCCCTCCACTTT.

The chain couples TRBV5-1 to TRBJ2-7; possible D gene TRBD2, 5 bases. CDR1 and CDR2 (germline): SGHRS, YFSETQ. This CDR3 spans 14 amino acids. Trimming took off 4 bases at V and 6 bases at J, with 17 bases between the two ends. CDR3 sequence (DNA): TGCGCCAGCAGCCAGGACCCGGCCGGAGGCGAGCAGTACTTC. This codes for CASSQDPAGGEQYF.

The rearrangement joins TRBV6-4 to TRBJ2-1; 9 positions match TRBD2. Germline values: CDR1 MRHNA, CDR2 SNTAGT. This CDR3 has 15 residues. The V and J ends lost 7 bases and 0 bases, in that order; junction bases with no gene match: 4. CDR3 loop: CASKDSGSSYNEQFF. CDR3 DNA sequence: TGTGCCAGCAAGGATAGCGGGAGCTCCTACAATGAGCAGTTCTTC.

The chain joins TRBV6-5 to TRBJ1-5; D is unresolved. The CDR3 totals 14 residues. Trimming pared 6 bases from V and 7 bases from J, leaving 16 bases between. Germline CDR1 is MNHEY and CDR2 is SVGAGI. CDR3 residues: CASRTRTPSQPQHF. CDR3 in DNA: TGTGCCAGCAGGACCAGGACCCCTAGCCAGCCCCAGCATTTT.

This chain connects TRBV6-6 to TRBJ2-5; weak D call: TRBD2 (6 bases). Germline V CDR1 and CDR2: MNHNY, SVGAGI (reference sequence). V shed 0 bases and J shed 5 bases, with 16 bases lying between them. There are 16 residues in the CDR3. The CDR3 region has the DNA TGTGCCAGCAGTTACTCTTGGCAGGGCCGGGGGGAGACCCAGTACTTC. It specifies CASSYSWQGRGETQYF.

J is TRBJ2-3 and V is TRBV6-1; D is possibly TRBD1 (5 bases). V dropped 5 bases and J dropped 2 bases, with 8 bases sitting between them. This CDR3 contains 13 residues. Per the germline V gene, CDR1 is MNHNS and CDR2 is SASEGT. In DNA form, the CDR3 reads TGTGCCAGCAGTCAGACAGACACAGATACGCAGTATTTT. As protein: CASSQTDTDTQYF.

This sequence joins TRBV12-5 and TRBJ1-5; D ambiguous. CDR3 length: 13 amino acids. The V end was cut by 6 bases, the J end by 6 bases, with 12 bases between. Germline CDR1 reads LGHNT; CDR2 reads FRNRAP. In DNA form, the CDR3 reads TGTGCTAGTGGCCCTGGGAGTTTTCAGCCCCAGCATTTT. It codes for CASGPGSFQPQHF.